Sequencing of this T cell receptor beta chain was carried out in a study of T cell responses to AZD1222 COVID-19 vaccine. The repertoire was sequenced with immunoSEQ multiplex PCR; TCRdb's copy has only in-frame clones and lacks some. Here the sample spans some 130,000 clones, about 92% being singletons. V shed 1 base, J shed 8 bases, and the junction held 2 bases outside the gene matches. The CDR3 sequence is 15 residues long. Germline CDR1 is SGHTS and CDR2 is YDEGEE. The sequencing here drew on peripheral blood, taken 28 days after the second AZD1222 dose. The TCR sequence derives from an adult who received the AZD1222 COVID-19 vaccine. The chain recombines TRBV5-8 with TRBJ2-1, with TRBD2 matching 14 bases. CDR3 sequence (DNA): TGTGCCAGCAGCTTGTCGGGACTAGCGGGAGATGAGCAGTTCTTC. Translation gives CASSLSGLAGDEQFF. The full variable domain, its missing parts supplied by reference TRBV5-8 and TRBJ2-1, is EAGVTQSPTHLIKTRGQQATLRCSPISGHTSVYWYQQALGLGLQFLLWYDEGEERNRGNFPPRFSGRQFPNYSSELNVNALELEDSALYLCASSLSGLAGDEQFFGPGTRLTVL.